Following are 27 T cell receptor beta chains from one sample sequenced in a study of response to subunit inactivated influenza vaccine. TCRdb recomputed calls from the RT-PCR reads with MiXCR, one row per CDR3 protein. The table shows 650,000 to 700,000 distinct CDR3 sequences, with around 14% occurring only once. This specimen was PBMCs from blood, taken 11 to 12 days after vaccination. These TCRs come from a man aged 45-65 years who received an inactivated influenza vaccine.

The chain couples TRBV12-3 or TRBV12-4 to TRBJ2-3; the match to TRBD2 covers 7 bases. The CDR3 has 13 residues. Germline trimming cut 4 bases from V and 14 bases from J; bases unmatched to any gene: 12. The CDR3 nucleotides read TGTGCCAGCAGTTCTTACTGGACTAGGGTGGTGTATTTT. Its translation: CASSSYWTRVVYF.

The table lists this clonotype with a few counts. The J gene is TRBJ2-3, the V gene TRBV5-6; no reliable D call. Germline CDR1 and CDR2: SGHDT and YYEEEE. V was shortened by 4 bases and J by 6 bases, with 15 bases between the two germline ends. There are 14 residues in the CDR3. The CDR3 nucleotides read TGTGCCAGCAGCACACCGGCCGGGTTCGATACGCAGTATTTT. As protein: CASSTPAGFDTQYF. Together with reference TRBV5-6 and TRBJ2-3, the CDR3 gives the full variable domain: DAGVTQSPTHLIKTRGQQVTLRCSPKSGHDTVSWYQQALGQGPQFIFQYYEEEERQRGNFPDRFSGHQFPNYSSELNVNALLLGDSALYLCASSTPAGFDTQYFGPGTRLTVL.

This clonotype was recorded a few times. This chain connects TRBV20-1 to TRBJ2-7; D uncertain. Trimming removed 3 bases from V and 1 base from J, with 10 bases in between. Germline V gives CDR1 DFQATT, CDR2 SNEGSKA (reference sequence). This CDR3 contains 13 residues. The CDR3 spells CSARETLSYEQYF. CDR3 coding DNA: TGCAGTGCTAGGGAAACTTTATCCTACGAGCAGTACTTC.

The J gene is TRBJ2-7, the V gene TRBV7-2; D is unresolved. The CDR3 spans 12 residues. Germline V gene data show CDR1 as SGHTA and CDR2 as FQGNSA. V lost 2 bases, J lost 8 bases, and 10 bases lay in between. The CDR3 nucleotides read TGTGCCAGCAGCTTACGACCGGCGCAGCAGTACTTC. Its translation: CASSLRPAQQYF.

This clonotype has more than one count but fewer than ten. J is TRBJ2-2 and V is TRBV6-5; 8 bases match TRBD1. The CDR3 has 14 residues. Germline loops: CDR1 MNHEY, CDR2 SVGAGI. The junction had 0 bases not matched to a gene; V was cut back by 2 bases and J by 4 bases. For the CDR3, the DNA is TGTGCCAGCAGTTACACAGGGGGCACCGGGGAGCTGTTTTTT. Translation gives CASSYTGGTGELFF.

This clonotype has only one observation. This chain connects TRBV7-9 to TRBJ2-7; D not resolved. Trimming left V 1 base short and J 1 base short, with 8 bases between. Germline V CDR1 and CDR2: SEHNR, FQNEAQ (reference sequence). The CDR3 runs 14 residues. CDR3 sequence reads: CASSLVGESYEQYF. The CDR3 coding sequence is TGTGCCAGCAGCTTAGTTGGGGAATCCTACGAGCAGTACTTC. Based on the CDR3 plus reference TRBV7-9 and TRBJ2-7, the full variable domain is DTGVSQNPRHKITKRGQNVTFRCDPISEHNRLYWYRQTLGQGPEFLTYFQNEAQLEKSRLLSDRFSAERPKGSFSTLEIQRTEQGDSAMYLCASSLVGESYEQYFGPGTRLTVT.

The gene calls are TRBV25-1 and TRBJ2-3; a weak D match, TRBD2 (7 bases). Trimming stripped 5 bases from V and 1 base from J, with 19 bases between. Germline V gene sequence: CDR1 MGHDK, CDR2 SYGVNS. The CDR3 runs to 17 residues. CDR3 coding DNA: TGTGCCAGCAGTCGGCCAAGGGGGGGGCGCCGCACAGATACGCAGTATTTT. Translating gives CASSRPRGGRRTDTQYF.

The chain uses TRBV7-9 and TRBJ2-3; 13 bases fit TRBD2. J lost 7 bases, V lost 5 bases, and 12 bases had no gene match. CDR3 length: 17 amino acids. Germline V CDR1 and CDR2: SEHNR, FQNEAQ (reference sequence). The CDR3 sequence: CASSPRPLAGGLYTQYF. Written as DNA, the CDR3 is TGTGCCAGCAGCCCAAGGCCACTAGCGGGGGGGCTCTATACGCAGTATTTT.

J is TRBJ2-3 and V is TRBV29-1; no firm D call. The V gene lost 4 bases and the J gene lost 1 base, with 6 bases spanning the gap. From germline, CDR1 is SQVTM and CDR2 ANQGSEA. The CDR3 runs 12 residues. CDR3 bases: TGCAGCGTTGCAGACGGCACAGATACGCAGTATTTT. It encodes CSVADGTDTQYF.

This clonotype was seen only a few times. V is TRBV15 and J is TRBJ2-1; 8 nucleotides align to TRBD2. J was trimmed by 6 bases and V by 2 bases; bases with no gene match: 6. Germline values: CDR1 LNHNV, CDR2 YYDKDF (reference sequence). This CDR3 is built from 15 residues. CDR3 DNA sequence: TGTGCCACCAGCAGACTAGCGGGCGGTCTCAATGAGCAGTTCTTC. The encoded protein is CATSRLAGGLNEQFF.

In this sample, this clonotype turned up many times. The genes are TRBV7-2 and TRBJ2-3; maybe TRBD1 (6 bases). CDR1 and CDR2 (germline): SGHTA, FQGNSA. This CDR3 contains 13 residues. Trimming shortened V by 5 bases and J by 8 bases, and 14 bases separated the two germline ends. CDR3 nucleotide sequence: TGTGCCAGCAGCCCCCCCAGCAGGGGTACGCAGTATTTT. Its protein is CASSPPSRGTQYF.

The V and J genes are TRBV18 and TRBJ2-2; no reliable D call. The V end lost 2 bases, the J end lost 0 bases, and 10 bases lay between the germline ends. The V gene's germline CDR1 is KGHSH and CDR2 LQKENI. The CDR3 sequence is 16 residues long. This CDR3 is CASSPIRSANTGELFF. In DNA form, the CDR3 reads TGTGCCAGCTCACCAATCCGTTCGGCGAACACCGGGGAGCTGTTTTTT.

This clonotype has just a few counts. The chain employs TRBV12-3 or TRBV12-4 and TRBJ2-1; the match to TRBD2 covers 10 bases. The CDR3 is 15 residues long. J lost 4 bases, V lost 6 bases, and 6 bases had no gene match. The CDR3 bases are TGTGCCAGCAGCATCCTAGCGGGGGTGTACAATGAGCAGTTCTTC. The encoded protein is CASSILAGVYNEQFF.

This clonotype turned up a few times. The CDR3 sequence is CAITPEPSGANVLTF. The CDR3 DNA reads TGTGCCATCACCCCGGAACCCTCTGGGGCCAACGTCCTGACTTTC. V usage is TRBV10-3 and J usage is TRBJ2-6, with D unresolved. Germline assignment: CDR1 ENHRY and CDR2 SYGVKD. This CDR3 region has 15 residues. The germline V and J ends were trimmed by 7 bases and 0 bases, with 10 bases remaining between them.

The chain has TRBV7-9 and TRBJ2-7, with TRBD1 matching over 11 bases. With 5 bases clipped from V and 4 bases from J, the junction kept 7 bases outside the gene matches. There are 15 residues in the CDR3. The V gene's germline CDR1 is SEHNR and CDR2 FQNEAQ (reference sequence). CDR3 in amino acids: CASSGPGQGVYEQYF. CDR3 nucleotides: TGTGCCAGCAGCGGGCCGGGACAGGGGGTATACGAGCAGTACTTC.

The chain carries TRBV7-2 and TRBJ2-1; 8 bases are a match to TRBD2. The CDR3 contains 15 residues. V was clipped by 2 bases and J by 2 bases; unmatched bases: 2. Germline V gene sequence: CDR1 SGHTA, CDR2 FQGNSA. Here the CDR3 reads CASSLLGGAYNEQFF. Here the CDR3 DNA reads TGTGCCAGCAGCTTACTCGGGGGGGCCTACAATGAGCAGTTCTTC.

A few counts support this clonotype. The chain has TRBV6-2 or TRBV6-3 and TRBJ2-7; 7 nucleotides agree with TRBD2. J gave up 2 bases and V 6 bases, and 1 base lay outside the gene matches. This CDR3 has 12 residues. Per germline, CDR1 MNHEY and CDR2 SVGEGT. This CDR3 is CASRAGAYEQYF. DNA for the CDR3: TGTGCCAGCAGGGCGGGGGCCTACGAGCAGTACTTC.

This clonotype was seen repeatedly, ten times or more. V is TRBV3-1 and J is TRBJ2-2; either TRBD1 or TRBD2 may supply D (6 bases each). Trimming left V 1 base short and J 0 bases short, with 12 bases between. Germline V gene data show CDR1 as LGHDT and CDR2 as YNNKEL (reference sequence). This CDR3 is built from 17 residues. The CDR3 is CASSQVGGSANTGELFF. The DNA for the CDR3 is TGTGCCAGCAGCCAAGTCGGGGGCAGCGCGAACACCGGGGAGCTGTTTTTT.

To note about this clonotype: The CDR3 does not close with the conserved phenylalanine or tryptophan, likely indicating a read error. CDR3 region: CASSETRNAGNTIYL. The CDR3, as DNA: TGTGCCAGCAGTGAAACCAGGAATGCTGGAAACACCATATATCTT. The chain employs TRBV6-1 and TRBJ1-3; D ambiguous. The length of the CDR3 is 15 residues. Germline lookup yields CDR1 MNHNS and CDR2 SASEGT. V gave up 2 bases and J gave up 2 bases, with 10 bases separating them.

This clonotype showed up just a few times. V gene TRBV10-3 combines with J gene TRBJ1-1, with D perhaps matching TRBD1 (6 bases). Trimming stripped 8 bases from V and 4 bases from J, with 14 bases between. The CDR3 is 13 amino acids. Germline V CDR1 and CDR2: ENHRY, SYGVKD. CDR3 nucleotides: TGTGCCATCGGAACGCAGGGGACCACTGAAGCTTTCTTT. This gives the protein CAIGTQGTTEAFF.

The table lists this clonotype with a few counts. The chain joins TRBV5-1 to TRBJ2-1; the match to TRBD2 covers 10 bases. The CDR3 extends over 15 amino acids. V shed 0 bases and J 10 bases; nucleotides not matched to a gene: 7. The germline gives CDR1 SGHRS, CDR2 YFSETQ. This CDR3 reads CASSLVSGGPGEQFF. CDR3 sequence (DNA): TGCGCCAGCAGCTTGGTTAGCGGGGGGCCCGGGGAGCAGTTCTTC.

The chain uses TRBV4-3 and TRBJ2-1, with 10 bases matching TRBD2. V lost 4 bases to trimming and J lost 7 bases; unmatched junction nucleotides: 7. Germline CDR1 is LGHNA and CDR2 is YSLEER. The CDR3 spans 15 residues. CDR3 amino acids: CASSLGLATNNEQFF. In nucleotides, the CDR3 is TGCGCCAGCAGCCTGGGACTAGCGACTAATAATGAGCAGTTCTTC.

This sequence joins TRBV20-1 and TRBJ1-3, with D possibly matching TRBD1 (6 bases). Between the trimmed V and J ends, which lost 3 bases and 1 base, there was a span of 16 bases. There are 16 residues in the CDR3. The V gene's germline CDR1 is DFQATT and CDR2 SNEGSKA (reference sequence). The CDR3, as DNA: TGCAGTGCTAGTACCAGCGGCAGGGGTTCTGGAAACACCATATATTTT. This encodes CSASTSGRGSGNTIYF.

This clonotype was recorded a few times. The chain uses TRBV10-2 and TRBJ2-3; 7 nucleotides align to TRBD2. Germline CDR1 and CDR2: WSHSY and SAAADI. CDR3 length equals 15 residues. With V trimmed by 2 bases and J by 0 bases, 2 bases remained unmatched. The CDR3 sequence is CASSELAVSTDTQYF. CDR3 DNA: TGCGCCAGCAGTGAGCTAGCGGTTAGCACAGATACGCAGTATTTT.

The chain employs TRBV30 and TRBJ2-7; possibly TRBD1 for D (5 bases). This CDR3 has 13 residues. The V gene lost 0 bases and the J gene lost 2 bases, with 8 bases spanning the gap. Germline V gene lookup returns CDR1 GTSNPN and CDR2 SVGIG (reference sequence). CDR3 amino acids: CAWSVGVTYEQYF. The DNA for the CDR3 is TGTGCCTGGAGTGTAGGGGTTACCTACGAGCAGTACTTC.

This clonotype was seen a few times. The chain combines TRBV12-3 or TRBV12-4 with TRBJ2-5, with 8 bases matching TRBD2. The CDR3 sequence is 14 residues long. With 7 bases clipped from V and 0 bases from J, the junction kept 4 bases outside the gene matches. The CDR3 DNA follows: TGTGCCAGCAACCGGGAGGGCTACCAAGAGACCCAGTACTTC. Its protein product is CASNREGYQETQYF.

CDR3 coding DNA: TGTGCCAGCAGCCCCAATTCGGGGGGTTACTCTGGAAACACCATATATTTT. This encodes CASSPNSGGYSGNTIYF. The gene calls are TRBV7-9 and TRBJ1-3; possibly TRBD1 for D (5 bases). V was trimmed by 5 bases and J by 0 bases, leaving 17 bases between them. The CDR3 length is 17 residues. Germline values: CDR1 SEHNR, CDR2 FQNEAQ (reference sequence).